These T cell receptor beta chains were read from a single sample in a study of blood T cell repertoires in COVID-19. Clones were sequenced by immunoSEQ multiplex PCR, and TCRdb holds only the in-frame ones, with some missing. The sample carries roughly 100,000 clones, approximately 77% recorded once. Sequencing was carried out using peripheral blood. The receptors derive from a woman of 80 years or more with acute or convalescent COVID-19. Both conserved end residues are part of each CDR3. Fields, in order: clone size, V gene, D gene, J gene, CDR3 DNA, CDR3 protein. D genes are given only for firm matches. Some rows mark clone size as missing; the rest say once, few, many or name a class of expanded clone.

clone size: -; V gene: TRBV4-2; D gene: -; J gene: TRBJ2-7; CDR3 DNA: TGTGCCAGCAGCCGTACGGGGTCGACCTACGAGCAGTACTTC; CDR3 protein: CASSRTGSTYEQYF
clone size: -; V gene: TRBV21-1; D gene: -; J gene: TRBJ1-5; CDR3 DNA: TGTGCCAGCAGCAAACAGAGGCCCATCGGGGGGCAAGAACAGCCCCAGCATTTT; CDR3 protein: CASSKQRPIGGQEQPQHF
clone size: -; V gene: TRBV24-1; D gene: -; J gene: TRBJ1-2; CDR3 DNA: TGTGCCACCAGTGATGCTCAGGGCCCTAACTATGGCTACACCTTC; CDR3 protein: CATSDAQGPNYGYTF
clone size: -; V gene: TRBV28; D gene: -; J gene: TRBJ1-3; CDR3 DNA: TGTGCCAGCACTCAGTGGAACACCATATATTTT; CDR3 protein: CASTQWNTIYF
clone size: -; V gene: TRBV27; D gene: TRBD2; J gene: TRBJ2-7; CDR3 DNA: TGTGCCAGCAGGAGACTAGCGGGAGAATCCGAGCAGTACTTC; CDR3 protein: CASRRLAGESEQYF
clone size: -; V gene: TRBV6-1; D gene: TRBD1; J gene: TRBJ1-2; CDR3 DNA: TGTGCCAGCAGTGATACTTGGACAGGGATGTATGGCTACACCTTC; CDR3 protein: CASSDTWTGMYGYTF
clone size: -; V gene: TRBV7-2; D gene: TRBD1; J gene: TRBJ1-1; CDR3 DNA: TGTGCCAGCAGCTTAGACAGGGGAGGAACTGAAGCTTTCTTT; CDR3 protein: CASSLDRGGTEAFF
clone size: -; V gene: TRBV7-2; D gene: TRBD1; J gene: TRBJ1-6; CDR3 DNA: TGTGCCAGCAGCTCACAACAGGGGGTCCCCCTCCACTTT; CDR3 protein: CASSSQQGVPLHF
clone size: -; V gene: TRBV7-2; D gene: -; J gene: TRBJ2-7; CDR3 DNA: TGTGCCAGCAGCTTACAGGGCTTATCCTACGAGCAGTACTTC; CDR3 protein: CASSLQGLSYEQYF
clone size: -; V gene: TRBV10-3; D gene: -; J gene: TRBJ2-1; CDR3 DNA: TGTGCCATCAGTGAGTCGAAGGGGTGGAATGAGCAGTTCTTC; CDR3 protein: CAISESKGWNEQFF
clone size: few; V gene: TRBV5-5; D gene: -; J gene: TRBJ1-6; CDR3 DNA: TGTGCCAGCAGCCAAAACTCACAGGGATCCGCACCCCTCCACTTT; CDR3 protein: CASSQNSQGSAPLHF
clone size: few; V gene: TRBV11-1; D gene: -; J gene: TRBJ2-2; CDR3 DNA: TGTGCCAGCAGCTTAGGGGGAGGAGAAGCCGGGGAGCTGTTTTTT; CDR3 protein: CASSLGGGEAGELFF
clone size: -; V gene: TRBV7-2; D gene: TRBD2; J gene: TRBJ2-3; CDR3 DNA: TGTGCCAGCAGCTCCGTAGCGGGTTGGACAGATACGCAGTATTTT; CDR3 protein: CASSSVAGWTDTQYF
clone size: -; V gene: TRBV6-2/TRBV6-3; D gene: TRBD2; J gene: TRBJ2-3; CDR3 DNA: TGTGCCAGCAGTCGTCGAGCGGGGCCGGCCGGCACAGATACGCAGTATTTT; CDR3 protein: CASSRRAGPAGTDTQYF
clone size: few; V gene: TRBV7-2; D gene: -; J gene: TRBJ1-1; CDR3 DNA: TGTGCCAGCAGCCAGCAGGGGCGAACTGAAGCTTTCTTT; CDR3 protein: CASSQQGRTEAFF
clone size: -; V gene: TRBV27; D gene: -; J gene: TRBJ2-7; CDR3 DNA: TGTGCCAGCAGCTCCCTAGGCGGTAATGATCACTACGAGCAGTACTTC; CDR3 protein: CASSSLGGNDHYEQYF
clone size: once; V gene: TRBV4-2; D gene: -; J gene: TRBJ2-2; CDR3 DNA: TGTGCCAGCAGGAGGGAGAACACCGGGGAGCTGTTTTTT; CDR3 protein: CASRRENTGELFF
clone size: once; V gene: TRBV7-2; D gene: TRBD1; J gene: TRBJ2-6; CDR3 DNA: TGTGCCAGCAGCTTTGGACAGGTCTTCTCTGGGGCCAACGTCCTGACTTTC; CDR3 protein: CASSFGQVFSGANVLTF
clone size: -; V gene: TRBV7-6; D gene: -; J gene: TRBJ2-1; CDR3 DNA: TGTGCCAGCAGCTTACGCGGCGGGATTCCCAACAATGAGCAGTTCTTC; CDR3 protein: CASSLRGGIPNNEQFF
clone size: -; V gene: TRBV28; D gene: -; J gene: TRBJ1-6; CDR3 DNA: TGTGCCAGCAGTTTAGCCCAGGGCAATTCACCCCTCCACTTT; CDR3 protein: CASSLAQGNSPLHF
clone size: -; V gene: TRBV4-3; D gene: TRBD2; J gene: TRBJ2-1; CDR3 DNA: TGCGCCAGCAGCCAGACACGGACTAGCGGGGTCAATGAGCAGTTCTTC; CDR3 protein: CASSQTRTSGVNEQFF
clone size: -; V gene: TRBV7-2; D gene: TRBD2; J gene: TRBJ2-3; CDR3 DNA: TGTGCCAGCAGCTTAGGGGCTAGCGGGATTATTACGCAGTATTTT; CDR3 protein: CASSLGASGIITQYF
clone size: -; V gene: TRBV5-1; D gene: -; J gene: TRBJ2-5; CDR3 DNA: TGCGCCAGCAGCTACAGGACACGTCAAGAGACCCAGTACTTC; CDR3 protein: CASSYRTRQETQYF
clone size: -; V gene: TRBV5-4; D gene: -; J gene: TRBJ2-6; CDR3 DNA: TGTGCCAGCAGCGGCCGGGACACCAGGAGCTCTGGGGCCAACGTCCTGACTTTC; CDR3 protein: CASSGRDTRSSGANVLTF
clone size: once; V gene: TRBV5-4; D gene: -; J gene: TRBJ2-7; CDR3 DNA: TGTGCCAGCAGCCCCGGGGGAGTTTACGAGCAGTACTTC; CDR3 protein: CASSPGGVYEQYF
clone size: -; V gene: TRBV5-1; D gene: -; J gene: TRBJ1-1; CDR3 DNA: TGCGCCAGCAGCAGTTCACAGGGCCCCACTGAAGCTTTCTTT; CDR3 protein: CASSSSQGPTEAFF
clone size: -; V gene: TRBV5-1; D gene: -; J gene: TRBJ1-6; CDR3 DNA: TGCGCCAGCAGCTTGGCCGGGGTCAGGATGGGTTCACCCCTCCACTTT; CDR3 protein: CASSLAGVRMGSPLHF
clone size: many; V gene: TRBV3-1/TRBV3-2; D gene: -; J gene: TRBJ2-2; CDR3 DNA: TGTGCCAGCAGCCAAGATGCCGCCAGCTTCGGGGTCGGGGAGCTGTTTTTT; CDR3 protein: CASSQDAASFGVGELFF
clone size: -; V gene: TRBV3-1/TRBV3-2; D gene: -; J gene: TRBJ2-7; CDR3 DNA: TGTGCCAGCAGCGAAGGGTACATATACTACGAGCAGTACTTC; CDR3 protein: CASSEGYIYYEQYF
clone size: -; V gene: TRBV15; D gene: TRBD2; J gene: TRBJ2-1; CDR3 DNA: TGTGCCACCAGCAGAGAAACAAGGGGAGGGGTTGAGCAGTTCTTC; CDR3 protein: CATSRETRGGVEQFF
clone size: -; V gene: TRBV7-2; D gene: -; J gene: TRBJ1-5; CDR3 DNA: TGTGCCAGCAGCTTCGGGTACAATCAGCCCCAGCATTTT; CDR3 protein: CASSFGYNQPQHF
clone size: -; V gene: TRBV28; D gene: TRBD1; J gene: TRBJ1-1; CDR3 DNA: TGTGCCAGCAGTACATCCTTTACAGGGGGCGTGAACACTGAAGCTTTCTTT; CDR3 protein: CASSTSFTGGVNTEAFF
clone size: -; V gene: TRBV6-6; D gene: TRBD2; J gene: TRBJ2-5; CDR3 DNA: TGTGCCAGCACCGGGACTAGCGCACAAGAGACCCAGTACTTC; CDR3 protein: CASTGTSAQETQYF
clone size: -; V gene: TRBV30; D gene: TRBD1; J gene: TRBJ1-5; CDR3 DNA: TGTGCCTGGAGTGTGAGACAGGGTTATCAGCCCCAGCATTTT; CDR3 protein: CAWSVRQGYQPQHF
clone size: -; V gene: TRBV5-1; D gene: TRBD1; J gene: TRBJ2-2; CDR3 DNA: TGCGCCAGCAGCCTCCGACAGGGCCAGGGCACCGGGGAGCTGTTTTTT; CDR3 protein: CASSLRQGQGTGELFF
clone size: -; V gene: TRBV5-1; D gene: -; J gene: TRBJ2-2; CDR3 DNA: TGCGCCAGCAGCTTGGCCCTCTTCACCGGGGAGCTGTTTTTT; CDR3 protein: CASSLALFTGELFF
clone size: -; V gene: TRBV10-2; D gene: TRBD2; J gene: TRBJ2-5; CDR3 DNA: TGCGCCAGCAGTCTAGCGGGGGCCGTAGAGACCCAGTACTTC; CDR3 protein: CASSLAGAVETQYF
clone size: -; V gene: TRBV7-2; D gene: -; J gene: TRBJ1-1; CDR3 DNA: TGTGCCAGCAGCTTACAGATGAACACTGAAGCTTTCTTT; CDR3 protein: CASSLQMNTEAFF
clone size: -; V gene: TRBV2; D gene: TRBD2; J gene: TRBJ2-1; CDR3 DNA: TGTGCCAGCAGGGGGACTAGCGGGGAATGGAAACCTTACAATGAGCAGTTCTTC; CDR3 protein: CASRGTSGEWKPYNEQFF
clone size: -; V gene: TRBV7-2; D gene: -; J gene: TRBJ2-5; CDR3 DNA: TGTGCCAGCAGCTTAGGGAGAGAGACCCAGTACTTC; CDR3 protein: CASSLGRETQYF
clone size: few; V gene: TRBV6-5; D gene: TRBD1; J gene: TRBJ1-1; CDR3 DNA: TGTGCCAGCAACCCGACAGGGGGATATACTGAAGCTTTCTTT; CDR3 protein: CASNPTGGYTEAFF
clone size: -; V gene: TRBV27; D gene: TRBD2; J gene: TRBJ2-2; CDR3 DNA: TGTGCCAGCACTCTAGCGGGAGTACCTAACACCGGGGAGCTGTTTTTT; CDR3 protein: CASTLAGVPNTGELFF
clone size: -; V gene: TRBV6-1; D gene: TRBD1; J gene: TRBJ1-5; CDR3 DNA: TGTGCCAGCAGTGAAATCCGGGACAGGGTTCATTTT; CDR3 protein: CASSEIRDRVHF
clone size: -; V gene: TRBV29-1; D gene: -; J gene: TRBJ2-7; CDR3 DNA: TGCAGCGTTGAAGATCCCGGTTCTCACGAGCAGTACTTC; CDR3 protein: CSVEDPGSHEQYF
clone size: -; V gene: TRBV28; D gene: -; J gene: TRBJ1-1; CDR3 DNA: TGTGCCAGCAGGAGGGTGGGCACTGAAGCTTTCTTT; CDR3 protein: CASRRVGTEAFF
clone size: -; V gene: TRBV6-2/TRBV6-3; D gene: -; J gene: TRBJ1-1; CDR3 DNA: TGTGCCAGCAGTTACCGGACAAGCCTGGAAGCTTTCTTT; CDR3 protein: CASSYRTSLEAFF
clone size: -; V gene: TRBV19; D gene: TRBD2; J gene: TRBJ2-3; CDR3 DNA: TGTGCCAGTAGTAGGTCGACTAGCAGAAGCACAGATACGCAGTATTTT; CDR3 protein: CASSRSTSRSTDTQYF
clone size: -; V gene: TRBV19; D gene: -; J gene: TRBJ2-6; CDR3 DNA: TGTGCCAGTAAAGGGAGTTTCTCTGGGGCCAACGTCCTGACTTTC; CDR3 protein: CASKGSFSGANVLTF
clone size: -; V gene: TRBV5-4; D gene: TRBD1; J gene: TRBJ2-1; CDR3 DNA: TGTGCCAGCAGCTCTCCCGGGACAGGGGGCCGAAATGAGCAGTTCTTC; CDR3 protein: CASSSPGTGGRNEQFF
clone size: -; V gene: TRBV4-1; D gene: TRBD2; J gene: TRBJ2-7; CDR3 DNA: TGCGCCAGCAGCCAAGATGGCGGGAGGGCCTCAGAGCAGTACTTC; CDR3 protein: CASSQDGGRASEQYF
clone size: -; V gene: TRBV6-2/TRBV6-3; D gene: TRBD1; J gene: TRBJ1-5; CDR3 DNA: TGTGCCAGCAGTTACTCCCGGACAGGTTTACGGCCCCAGCATTTT; CDR3 protein: CASSYSRTGLRPQHF